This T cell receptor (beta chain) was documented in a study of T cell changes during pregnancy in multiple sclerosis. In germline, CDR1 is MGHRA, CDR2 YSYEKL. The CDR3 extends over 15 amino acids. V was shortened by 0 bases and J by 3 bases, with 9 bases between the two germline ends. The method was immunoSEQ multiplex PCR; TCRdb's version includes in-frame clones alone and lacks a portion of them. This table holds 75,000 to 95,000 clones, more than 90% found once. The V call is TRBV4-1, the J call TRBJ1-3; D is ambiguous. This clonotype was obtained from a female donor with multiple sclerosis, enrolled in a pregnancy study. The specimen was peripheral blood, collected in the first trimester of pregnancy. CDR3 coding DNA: TGCGCCAGCAGCCAAGATGGGCTGCTTGGAAACACCATATATTTT. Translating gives CASSQDGLLGNTIYF.